These 30 T cell receptor beta chains share one sample of origin, sequenced in a study of molecular identifiers for immune sequencing clone quantification. Each CDR3 protein is one row after TCRdb ran MiXCR on the PCR reads. This sample has roughly 300,000 distinct CDR3 sequences, with over 20% found just once. The sequenced sample consisted of naive CD8+ T cells from blood, with Jurkat cell RNA spiked in. Subset: FACS-sorted CD8+CD4-CCR7+CD45RA+ naive T cells. The receptors derive from a human donor in good health. Some libraries in this study had Jurkat cell RNA spiked in.

A remark on this clonotype: At one of its ends the junction is not consistent with the germline gene, which may arise from a read error. This chain joins TRBV7-8 and TRBJ2-3; 7 nucleotides align to TRBD1. This CDR3 is built from 14 residues. Germline values: CDR1 SGHVS, CDR2 FQNEAQ. The CDR3 is CASSPRQGADAQYF. The DNA of the CDR3 is TGTGCCAGCAGCCCGAGACAGGGTGCAGATGCGCAGTATTTT.

There are a few counts of this clonotype. The chain has TRBV7-9 and TRBJ2-7; D is possibly TRBD2 (6 bases). Germline V gene lookup returns CDR1 SEHNR and CDR2 FQNEAQ (reference sequence). This CDR3 comprises 14 residues. Trimming shortened V by 8 bases and J by 1 base, and 15 bases separated the two germline ends. Written as DNA, the CDR3 is TGTGCCAGCGGGTACCGGGACTCTTCCTACGAGCAGTACTTC. Its protein is CASGYRDSSYEQYF. The full variable domain, in which reference TRBV7-9 and TRBJ2-7 provide the parts outside the CDR3, is DTGVSQNPRHKITKRGQNVTFRCDPISEHNRLYWYRQTLGQGPEFLTYFQNEAQLEKSRLLSDRFSAERPKGSFSTLEIQRTEQGDSAMYLCASGYRDSSYEQYFGPGTRLTVT.

This clonotype has a handful of counts. The V call is TRBV5-5, the J call TRBJ2-7; 8 bases line up with TRBD1. There are 14 residues in the CDR3. Germline lookup yields CDR1 SGHKS and CDR2 YYEKEE (reference sequence). The junction had 8 bases not matched to a gene; V was cut back by 7 bases and J by 2 bases. The CDR3 here is CASGIGTGAYEQYF. In DNA, the CDR3 is TGTGCCAGCGGCATAGGGACAGGCGCCTACGAGCAGTACTTC.

This CDR3 is CASSRSLADSYNEQFF. In nucleotides, the CDR3 is TGTGCCAGCAGCCGATCACTAGCGGACTCCTACAATGAGCAGTTCTTC. The J gene is TRBJ2-1, the V gene TRBV2, with TRBD2 matching over 8 bases. This CDR3 region has 16 residues. V shed 6 bases and J 0 bases; nucleotides not matched to a gene: 7. Germline lookup yields CDR1 SNHLY and CDR2 FYNNEI.

A note on this clonotype: Possible read error: a much larger clone is one base away. This chain joins TRBV20-1 and TRBJ2-5; 10 nucleotides match TRBD1. With 0 bases clipped from V and 4 bases from J, the junction kept 5 bases outside the gene matches. Germline values: CDR1 DFQATT, CDR2 SNEGSKA (reference sequence). This CDR3 contains 15 residues. The CDR3 nucleotides are TGCAGTGCTAGAGAGGGGGGACAGGGGCGAGAGACCCAGTACTTC. Translation gives CSAREGGQGRETQYF.

This clonotype was detected ten times or more. Mismatch with germline at one junction end may stem from a read error. The chain is built from TRBV6-5 and TRBJ2-5; D may correspond to TRBD1 or TRBD2 (5 bases each). The CDR3 runs 15 residues. Germline V gene lookup returns CDR1 MNHEY and CDR2 SVGAGI. This CDR3 is CASRLYIGDHETQYF. The CDR3 coding sequence is TGTGCCAGCAGGCTTTACATCGGGGACCACGAGACCCAGTACTTC.

As DNA, the CDR3 is TGTGCCACCAGCAGGCCTAGGGGGCAAAGCAATCAGCCCCAGCATTTT. It encodes CATSRPRGQSNQPQHF. V and J are TRBV15 and TRBJ1-5, with TRBD1 identical over 7 bases. Trimming took 3 bases from V and 1 from J; bases not matched to a gene: 6. The germline CDR1 and CDR2 sequences are LNHNV and YYDKDF (reference sequence). The CDR3 is made up of 16 amino acids.

This clonotype was seen ten or more times. The chain has TRBV14 and TRBJ1-2; D not certain. CDR3 length equals 14 residues. Trimming took 3 bases from V and 2 from J, leaving 10 bases between them. Germline CDR1 reads SGHDN; CDR2 reads FVKESK. The CDR3 DNA follows: TGTGCCAGCAGCCACTCCGGGTCCAACTATGGCTACACCTTC. This gives the protein CASSHSGSNYGYTF.

There are a few counts of this clonotype. V gene TRBV27 combines with J gene TRBJ1-5; D remains unclear. The CDR3 runs 13 residues. Germline V gives CDR1 MNHEY, CDR2 SMNVEV (reference sequence). With 5 bases removed from V and 7 bases from J, the gap between germline ends came to 12 bases. The CDR3, as DNA: TGTGCCAGCAGTGTCCAGGAGGGCCAGCCCCAGCATTTT. This codes for CASSVQEGQPQHF.

This clonotype was seen more than once but under ten times. J is TRBJ2-7 and V is TRBV10-1; D not certain. Germline CDR1 reads WNHNN; CDR2 reads SYGVQD (reference sequence). V lost 8 bases, J lost 7 bases, and 24 bases lay in between. The CDR3 is 15 amino acids. The CDR3 DNA reads as TGCGCCAGCTCACCTCGTTCGGGCGGACCATTGGAGCAGTACTTC. Translation gives CASSPRSGGPLEQYF.

With respect to this clonotype: A read error is possible here, since a much larger clone lies one base away. The chain employs TRBV30 and TRBJ2-7, with a possible D match to TRBD1 (6 bases). CDR1 is GTSNPN, CDR2 SVGIG, per germline (reference sequence). The length of the CDR3 is 12 residues. CDR3 DNA: TGTGTCTGGAGCCGGGACAACTACGAGCAGTACTTC. Protein product: CVWSRDNYEQYF.

The chain has TRBV2 and TRBJ1-5; no definite D call. Per the germline V gene, CDR1 is SNHLY and CDR2 is FYNNEI. V lost 6 bases and J lost 0, with 18 bases in between. The CDR3 has 17 residues. Here the CDR3 reads CASSPTGTTYSNQPQHF. CDR3 coding DNA: TGTGCCAGCAGCCCAACGGGTACAACCTATAGCAATCAGCCCCAGCATTTT.

This clonotype was seen at least ten times. This chain uses TRBV3-1 with TRBJ2-3, with 7 bases fitting TRBD2. After removal of 0 bases from V and 6 bases from J, the junction contained 3 bases not matched to a gene. The V gene's germline CDR1 is LGHDT and CDR2 YNNKEL (reference sequence). The CDR3 runs to 14 residues. CDR3 in DNA: TGTGCCAGCAGCCAAGACGGGGAGGGTGATACGCAGTATTTT. It yields the protein CASSQDGEGDTQYF.

About this clonotype itself: An end of the junction differs from the germline gene, which may be a read error. The chain joins TRBV7-9 to TRBJ2-5; perhaps TRBD1 as D (5 bases). The length of the CDR3 is 14 residues. Per the germline V gene, CDR1 is SEHNR and CDR2 is FQNEAQ (reference sequence). This CDR3 is CASSLGAGQEPQYF. For the CDR3, the DNA is TGTGCCAGCAGCTTAGGGGCAGGGCAAGAGCCCCAGTACTTC.

This clonotype was counted between two and nine times. The CDR3 loop reads CASSQTRWGGQPQHF. In DNA, the CDR3 is TGCGCCAGCAGCCAAACTCGCTGGGGCGGCCAGCCCCAGCATTTT. This sequence joins TRBV4-3 and TRBJ1-5; D possibly corresponds to TRBD1 (5 bases). V shed 2 bases and J shed 7 bases, with 15 bases lying between them. Looked up from germline, CDR1 is LGHNA and CDR2 is YSLEER. CDR3 size: 15 residues.

This clonotype was observed many times. The gene calls are TRBV10-3 and TRBJ2-7; the match to TRBD1 covers 8 bases. J was trimmed by 2 bases and V by 4 bases; bases with no gene match: 4. The V gene's germline CDR1 is ENHRY and CDR2 SYGVKD. The CDR3 is made up of 14 amino acids. CDR3 DNA sequence: TGTGCCATCAGTGGACAGGGGACCCCCTACGAGCAGTACTTC. Amino acids: CAISGQGTPYEQYF.

This clonotype was observed at least ten times. CDR3 in amino acids: CASSFGDQPIAPALGNEQFF. The CDR3 DNA reads TGTGCCAGCAGTTTTGGTGACCAACCCATCGCCCCGGCCCTGGGGAATGAGCAGTTCTTC. This chain uses TRBV12-3 or TRBV12-4 with TRBJ2-1; D not certain. Trimming cost V 3 bases and J 7 bases, with 31 bases left between them. CDR3 length: 20 residues.

V and J are TRBV6-2 or TRBV6-3 and TRBJ2-7; unclear D gene. CDR3 length: 19 amino acids. The V gene's germline CDR1 is MNHEY and CDR2 SVGEGT. Trimming removed 6 bases at V and 5 bases at J, with 32 bases between. CDR3 sequence: CASSYLVGFDREQFDEQYF. The DNA for the CDR3 is TGTGCCAGCAGCTACCTCGTAGGGTTTGATAGAGAGCAGTTCGACGAGCAGTACTTC.

This clonotype was detected many times. J is TRBJ2-7 and V is TRBV4-1; 8 bases are shared with TRBD1. The germline V gene has CDR1 MGHRA and CDR2 YSYEKL. V gave up 1 base and J gave up 3 bases; unmatched junction bases: 2. CDR3 length: 14 amino acids. As DNA, the CDR3 is TGCGCCAGCAGCCAAGCAGGACAGGGCTACGAGCAGTACTTC. It codes for CASSQAGQGYEQYF.

This chain uses TRBV6-2 or TRBV6-3 with TRBJ2-2, with 8 bases fitting TRBD1. The germline V gene encodes CDR1 MNHEY and CDR2 SVGEGT. CDR3 length equals 16 residues. V shed 2 bases and J 8 bases; nucleotides not matched to a gene: 10. As DNA, the CDR3 is TGTGCCAGCAGTTACGCCCACGGACAGGGTAGTGGGGAGCTGTTTTTT. Protein sequence: CASSYAHGQGSGELFF.

This clonotype was picked up a small number of times. The rearrangement uses TRBV7-9 and TRBJ2-5; TRBD1 matches at 10 bases. Trimming cost V 5 bases and J 2 bases; bases outside gene matches: 5. CDR1 SEHNR and CDR2 FQNEAQ come from the germline V gene (reference sequence). The CDR3 runs to 15 residues. As DNA, the CDR3 is TGTGCCAGCAGCCACCGGACAGGGGGGCAAGAGACCCAGTACTTC. It yields the protein CASSHRTGGQETQYF.

At least ten counts were recorded for this clonotype. This chain connects TRBV4-3 to TRBJ1-4, with no clear D. The CDR3 runs 15 residues. Germline lookup yields CDR1 LGHNA and CDR2 YSLEER. The germline V and J ends were trimmed by 4 bases and 6 bases, with 15 bases remaining between them. The CDR3 DNA follows: TGCGCCAGCAGCCGGGAACCAGGTGATCATGAAAAACTGTTTTTT. This encodes CASSREPGDHEKLFF.

This clonotype has only a few counts. The chain uses TRBV4-1 and TRBJ1-2; no reliable D call. Germline-derived CDR1 and CDR2 are MGHRA and YSYEKL. This CDR3 contains 16 residues. V lost 0 bases and J lost 1, with 12 bases in between. The CDR3 region has the DNA TGCGCCAGCAGCCAAGATTGGGGTCCTTATAACTATGGCTACACCTTC. Amino acids: CASSQDWGPYNYGYTF.

This sequence joins TRBV20-1 and TRBJ2-7, with 14 bases matching TRBD2. This CDR3 is 15 amino acids long. J lost 3 bases, V lost 6 bases, and 7 bases had no gene match. Germline CDR1 is DFQATT and CDR2 is SNEGSKA (reference sequence). The CDR3 DNA is TGCAGTGCCACCGGACTAGCGGGGGGTTACTACGAGCAGTACTTC. Protein product: CSATGLAGGYYEQYF.

The gene calls are TRBV11-3 and TRBJ2-2, with a possible D match to TRBD2 (6 bases). V dropped 3 bases and J dropped 5 bases, with 16 bases sitting between them. This CDR3 is built from 16 residues. Germline V CDR1 and CDR2: SGHNT, YENEEA. The chain's CDR3 is CASSFGGTATTGELFF. CDR3 coding DNA: TGTGCCAGCAGCTTTGGGGGGACCGCAACGACCGGGGAGCTGTTTTTT.

This clonotype was seen many times. The genes are TRBV28 and TRBJ1-4, with D tentatively TRBD1 (6 bases). This CDR3 is built from 15 residues. CDR1 is MDHEN and CDR2 is SYDVKM in the germline V gene. V was cut by 7 bases and J by 4 bases, with 16 bases left in between. The CDR3 DNA reads as TGTGCCAGCATTAACCACGGACAGTTTAATGAAAAACTGTTTTTT. Translating gives CASINHGQFNEKLFF.

Ten or more counts support this clonotype. The chain uses TRBV28 and TRBJ1-2; TRBD1 might be the D (6 bases). Germline V CDR1 and CDR2: MDHEN, SYDVKM. Trimming stripped 3 bases from V and 0 bases from J, with 11 bases between. The CDR3 covers 15 residues. Written as DNA, the CDR3 is TGTGCCAGCAGTTTTGACAGGAAAACTAACTATGGCTACACCTTC. Translation: CASSFDRKTNYGYTF.

This clonotype was seen repeatedly, ten times or more. The chain uses TRBV7-8 and TRBJ2-5; the D gene could be TRBD1 or TRBD2 (6 bases each). Trimming took 3 bases from V and 0 from J, leaving 14 bases between them. The CDR3 is 16 amino acids. Germline CDR1 and CDR2: SGHVS and FQNEAQ. The CDR3 is CASSFAGGRYQETQYF. In DNA, the CDR3 is TGTGCCAGCAGCTTTGCCGGGGGCCGGTACCAAGAGACCCAGTACTTC.

Ten or more counts support this clonotype. This chain connects TRBV12-3 or TRBV12-4 to TRBJ2-3; D call uncertain. The CDR3 is made up of 15 amino acids. V gave up 1 base and J gave up 2 bases, with 10 bases separating them. The CDR3 sequence: CASSLEVVVTDTQYF. The CDR3, as DNA: TGTGCCAGCAGTTTAGAAGTAGTCGTCACAGATACGCAGTATTTT.

The sample holds many counts of this clonotype. The V gene is TRBV4-2, the J gene TRBJ1-1; D gene uncertain. The CDR3 totals 15 residues. Trimming took off 2 bases at V and 0 bases at J, with 10 bases between the two ends. Germline-derived CDR1 and CDR2 are LGHNA and YNFKEQ. The chain's CDR3 is CASSQMEGMNTEAFF. CDR3 in DNA: TGTGCCAGCAGCCAAATGGAGGGCATGAACACTGAAGCTTTCTTT.